This T cell receptor (beta chain) was found in a study of glioma-infiltrating T cells. Using RNA template, CDR3s of TCR alpha and beta were amplified with iRepertoire arm-PCR. MiXCR, run by TCRdb on the multiplex PCR reads, gives a single entry per CDR3 protein. The table lists about 99,000 distinct CDR3 sequences, less than 30% of them singletons. The CDR3 length is 17 residues. The V gene's germline CDR1 is MNHEY and CDR2 SMNVEV (reference sequence). Findings and caveats of the study: CDR3 overlap between tissue and blood was very small. Above-expected tissue-blood divergence occurred in all gliomas, most in low-grade ones.

Regarding this clonotype: The antigen is not known.

This TCR was recovered from a human donor with low-grade glioma or glioblastoma, undergoing nonglioma brain surgery, or in good health (not recorded which). V is TRBV27 and J is TRBJ1-2, with 7 positions matching TRBD1. Sequences were obtained from glioma tissue, nonneoplastic brain tissue, or PBMCs (not recorded which). The CDR3 sequence is CVSSSPSTGTDLYGYTF. CDR3 nucleotide sequence: TGTGTTAGCAGTTCTCCCTCAACCGGGACAGATCTCTATGGCTACACCTTC.